This T cell receptor beta chain was recovered during a study of T cell repertoires in cytomegalovirus infection. Looking at the study overall: Indications of both CMV infection and matching HLA type were provided by public TCR beta signatures.

One entry per CDR3 protein results from TCRdb running MiXCR on the reads. Altogether around 120,000 distinct CDR3 sequences are present, less than 9.5% being singletons, with the ten largest covering 10%. This clonotype was seen at least ten times. Its antigen is still unknown. The V segment lost 5 bases and the J segment 8 bases; nucleotides outside the gene matches: 8. From germline, CDR1 is SGHAT and CDR2 FQDESV (reference sequence). The CDR3 runs 13 residues. Study observations and caveats: Carriage of CMV together with the relevant HLA was identifiable through cumulative public TCR beta family frequency. Ex vivo responses were dominated by HLA-C-restricted CMV-specific TCR beta clonotypes.

Input material: PBMCs. This clonotype was obtained from a human donor in good health (CMV status not recorded). Some clones in this sample may be carry-over from other donors' samples. The chain links TRBV11-1 to TRBJ1-1, with 7 positions matching TRBD1. The DNA for the CDR3 is TGTGCCAGCAGCCAACTTCGACAGGGAGAAGCTTTCTTT. Its protein is CASSQLRQGEAFF.